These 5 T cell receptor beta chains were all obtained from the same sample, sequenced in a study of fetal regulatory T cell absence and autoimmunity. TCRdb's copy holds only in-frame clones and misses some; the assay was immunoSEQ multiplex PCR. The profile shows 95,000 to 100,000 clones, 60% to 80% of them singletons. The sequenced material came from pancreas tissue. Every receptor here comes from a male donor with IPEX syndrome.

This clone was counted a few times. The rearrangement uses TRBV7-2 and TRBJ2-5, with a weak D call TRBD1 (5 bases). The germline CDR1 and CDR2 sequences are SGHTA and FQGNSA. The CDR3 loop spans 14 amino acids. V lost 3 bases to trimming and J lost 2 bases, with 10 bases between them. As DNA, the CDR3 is TGTGCCAGCAGCTTTAGCAGGGATCAAGAGACCCAGTACTTC. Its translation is CASSFSRDQETQYF.

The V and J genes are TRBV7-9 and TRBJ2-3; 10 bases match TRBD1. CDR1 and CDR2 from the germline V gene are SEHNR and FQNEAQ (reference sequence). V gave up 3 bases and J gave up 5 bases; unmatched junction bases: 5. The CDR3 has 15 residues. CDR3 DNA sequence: TGTGCCAGCAGCTTGGGTGACAGGGGGCAAGATACGCAGTATTTT. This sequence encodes CASSLGDRGQDTQYF.

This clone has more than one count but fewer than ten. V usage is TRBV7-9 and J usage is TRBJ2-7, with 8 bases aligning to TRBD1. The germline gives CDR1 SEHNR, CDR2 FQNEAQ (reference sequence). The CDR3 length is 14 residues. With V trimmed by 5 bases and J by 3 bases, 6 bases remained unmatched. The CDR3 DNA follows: TGTGCCAGCAGCCCGCACAGGGGGTACTACGAGCAGTACTTC. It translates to CASSPHRGYYEQYF. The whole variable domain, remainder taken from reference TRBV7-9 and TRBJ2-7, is DTGVSQNPRHKITKRGQNVTFRCDPISEHNRLYWYRQTLGQGPEFLTYFQNEAQLEKSRLLSDRFSAERPKGSFSTLEIQRTEQGDSAMYLCASSPHRGYYEQYFGPGTRLTVT.

CDR3 amino acids: CAISPPVSVVGSNTDTQYF. The CDR3 coding sequence is TGTGCCATCAGTCCCCCGGTTTCGGTTGTCGGGTCGAACACAGATACGCAGTATTTT. This chain joins TRBV10-3 and TRBJ2-3; D is undetermined. V was pared by 5 bases and J by 2 bases, with 26 bases between. This CDR3 region has 19 residues. Germline V gene sequence: CDR1 ENHRY, CDR2 SYGVKD.

This CDR3 is CASSARTDGLYNEQFF. The CDR3 bases are TGTGCCAGCAGCGCGAGGACGGATGGACTTTACAATGAGCAGTTCTTC. The rearrangement links TRBV7-9 to TRBJ2-1, with a possible D match to TRBD2 (5 bases). V gave up 5 bases and J gave up 4 bases, with 18 bases separating them. Per germline, CDR1 SEHNR and CDR2 FQNEAQ (reference sequence). The CDR3 contains 16 residues.